These 10 T cell receptor beta chains came from one sample sequenced in a study of T-cell memory formation after mild COVID-19. TCRdb passed the 5' RACE reads through MiXCR, listing each CDR3 protein once. The repertoire holds 350,000 to 400,000 distinct CDR3 sequences, with about 15% as singletons. What was sequenced was PBMCs or a T cell subset sorted from them (not recorded which). The receptor source for this set is a young man who had mild COVID-19 (a few samples of this study predate the infection). Cell type and time point are not known.

This clonotype was observed at least ten times. The V call is TRBV7-6, the J call TRBJ2-5; no reliable D call. The CDR3 covers 13 residues. V was clipped by 5 bases and J by 1 base, with 8 bases between them. Germline V gene data show CDR1 as SGHVS and CDR2 as FNYEAQ. CDR3 DNA sequence: TGTGCCAGCAGCCCCCCTCCCCAAGAGACCCAGTACTTC. Encoded protein: CASSPPPQETQYF.

This clonotype showed up just a few times. V and J are TRBV7-9 and TRBJ1-6, with D hard to call. The V gene's germline CDR1 is SEHNR and CDR2 FQNEAQ (reference sequence). Trimming removed 5 bases at V and 5 bases at J, with 10 bases between. This CDR3 contains 14 residues. The CDR3 bases are TGTGCCAGCAGCCAGATGGCAGATAATTCACCCCTCCACTTT. Its translation is CASSQMADNSPLHF. Variable domain in full (rest from reference TRBV7-9 and TRBJ1-6): DTGVSQNPRHKITKRGQNVTFRCDPISEHNRLYWYRQTLGQGPEFLTYFQNEAQLEKSRLLSDRFSAERPKGSFSTLEIQRTEQGDSAMYLCASSQMADNSPLHFGNGTRLTVT.

There are a few counts of this clonotype. The chain joins TRBV5-1 to TRBJ1-4, with 8 bases identical to TRBD1. CDR1 is SGHRS and CDR2 is YFSETQ in the germline V gene. V shed 1 base, J shed 3 bases, and the junction held 5 bases outside the gene matches. The CDR3 loop spans 16 amino acids. CDR3 nucleotides: TGCGCCAGCAGCTTGTATCAGGGGGCAGCTAATGAAAAACTGTTTTTT. It encodes CASSLYQGAANEKLFF.

In this sample, this clonotype turned up many times. The chain combines TRBV23-1 with TRBJ1-6, with D unclear. TRBV23-1 is treated as an ORF (open reading frame) with a function not yet certain. V lost 3 bases and J lost 8, with 14 bases in between. The CDR3 has 15 amino acids. CDR3 DNA: TGCGCCAGCAGTCATGCCGGGGTCGGATATTCACCCCTCCACTTT. Its translation: CASSHAGVGYSPLHF.

The count of this clonotype is one. V and J are TRBV25-1 and TRBJ2-2; D remains ambiguous. The V end was cut by 4 bases, the J end by 7 bases, with 13 bases between. The CDR3 totals 14 residues. Germline V gives CDR1 MGHDK, CDR2 SYGVNS. CDR3 sequence (DNA): TGTGCCAGCAGTGTAAGCTGGGGTCGCGGGGAGCTGTTTTTT. Translating gives CASSVSWGRGELFF.

V gene TRBV12-3 or TRBV12-4 combines with J gene TRBJ1-5; D uncertain. There are 14 residues in the CDR3. V shed 3 bases and J shed 2 bases, with 8 bases lying between them. The CDR3 DNA follows: TGTGCCAGCAGTTTTGCCAACGGCAATCAGCCCCAGCATTTT. Its protein is CASSFANGNQPQHF.

This chain uses TRBV29-1 with TRBJ2-7; D call uncertain. V was pared by 6 bases and J by 2 bases, with 14 bases between. The CDR3 spans 13 residues. The germline gives CDR1 SQVTM, CDR2 ANQGSEA. The CDR3 DNA is TGCAGCGTAGAACTTGGACCGACCTACGAGCAGTACTTC. Translating gives CSVELGPTYEQYF.

V is TRBV5-6 and J is TRBJ1-3; D is unclear. V lost 1 base and J lost 6, with 5 bases in between. The CDR3 runs 12 residues. Looked up from germline, CDR1 is SGHDT and CDR2 is YYEEEE. The CDR3 coding sequence is TGTGCCAGCAGCTTGAGACAAAACACCATATATTTT. This sequence encodes CASSLRQNTIYF.

V gene TRBV12-3 or TRBV12-4 combines with J gene TRBJ2-5, with D perhaps TRBD2 (5 bases). V lost 5 bases to trimming and J lost 10 bases, with 17 bases between them. This CDR3 comprises 13 residues. CDR3 amino acids: CASSVGASYDQYF. CDR3 DNA: TGTGCCAGCAGTGTGGGAGCCTCCTACGACCAGTACTTC.

The V and J genes are TRBV15 and TRBJ2-1; the match to TRBD2 covers 13 bases. Germline V gene lookup returns CDR1 LNHNV and CDR2 YYDKDF (reference sequence). The V segment lost 6 bases and the J segment 14 bases; nucleotides outside the gene matches: 16. This CDR3 is 16 amino acids long. The CDR3 region has the DNA TGTGCCACCAGTCCTTCACTAGCGGGGGGGCCAATGTGGAAGTTCTTC. Protein product: CATSPSLAGGPMWKFF.